The sequence of this TCR beta chain was determined in a study of T cell responses to AZD1222 COVID-19 vaccine. Study-level points and caveats: Donors were mostly white British, more females; clonal diversity possibly underestimated.

Data came from immunoSEQ multiplex PCR; TCRdb stores just in-frame clones and leaves some out. This table has 110,000 to 150,000 clones, 70% to 90% appearing once. For this clone: As yet, its antigen is unknown.

The V gene's germline CDR1 is SGHTS and CDR2 YDEGEE. V dropped 10 bases and J dropped 4 bases, with 18 bases sitting between them. CDR3 size: 14 residues. This TCR was recovered from an adult in good health. The sequenced sample was peripheral blood, obtained on day 0 of AZD1222 vaccination. The chain has TRBV5-8 and TRBJ2-1, with D perhaps assigned TRBD1 or TRBD2 (6 bases each). CDR3 protein: CAGPGAGYYNEQFF. Here the CDR3 DNA reads TGTGCCGGCCCGGGGGCAGGGTATTACAATGAGCAGTTCTTC.